Listed below are T cell receptor beta chains from one sample, sequenced in a study of post-analysis software for immune sequencing data. TCRdb independently ran MiXCR on the PCR reads; one entry per CDR3 protein. Of about 540,000 distinct CDR3 sequences listed, 34% are singletons. What was sequenced was blood. Receptor source: a girl under 18 with multiple sclerosis. Both conserved end residues are trimmed from each CDR3. Each record gives: V gene, J gene, CDR3 protein.

TRBV25-1	TRBJ2-3	ASSDFRDRVTDTQY
TRBV4-2	TRBJ2-7	ASSQERGGGATRYEQY
TRBV27	TRBJ1-2	ASSPGETHPIYGYT
TRBV11-2	TRBJ2-5	ASSWAVETQY
TRBV29-1	TRBJ2-7	SVAGTRGNYEQY
TRBV7-9	TRBJ2-5	ASSFGSGGTQETQY
TRBV29-1	TRBJ2-5	SVEGGGAFGETQY
TRBV28	TRBJ2-4	ASSWGSSGGDRAKNIQY
TRBV6-1	TRBJ2-3	ASSVFSGGDSTDTQY
TRBV7-3	TRBJ2-3	ASSPYSGGADTQY
TRBV7-2	TRBJ2-1	AMASGGADEQF
TRBV20-1	TRBJ2-3	SASKLASTDTQY
TRBV15	TRBJ1-4	ATSRDASSLF
TRBV6-1	TRBJ2-1	ASSVEDLGGHNEQF
TRBV7-2	TRBJ2-7	ASSTGQYEQY
TRBV6-1	TRBJ2-7	ASSEEPGQTNYEQY
TRBV6-1	TRBJ2-7	ATAPEGTSYEQY
TRBV5-8	TRBJ2-3	ASSAGTSGSTDTQY
TRBV6-1	TRBJ1-6	ASSLQGENSPLH
TRBV10-3	TRBJ1-2	AIRGQGPFTGYGYT
TRBV4-2	TRBJ2-3	ASSHGLAGGDDTQY
TRBV27	TRBJ2-5	ASSPGTGVQETQY
TRBV24-1	TRBJ2-5	ATSDQRDRGRWETQY
TRBV7-2	TRBJ2-3	ASSPAPRGLAGTDTQY
TRBV2	TRBJ2-2	ASSAYGRSNTGELF
TRBV12-3/TRBV12-4	TRBJ2-6	ASSPFPGQFSGANVLT
TRBV4-1	TRBJ2-2	ASSLPRGPGRMLF
TRBV10-2	TRBJ2-5	ASSVMEETQY
TRBV7-9	TRBJ2-5	ASSLAGGPERETQY
TRBV4-1	TRBJ2-3	ASSQDLIAGGLGDTQY
TRBV5-6	TRBJ2-1	ASSRQVNEQF
TRBV7-3	TRBJ2-7	ASSPGPAGGYYEQY
TRBV18	TRBJ2-5	ASSPLMRGPNQETQY
TRBV20-1	TRBJ2-3	SARRGSSGPDTQY
TRBV7-3	TRBJ1-1	ASSSSSQGKAF
TRBV5-4	TRBJ2-3	ASRARAGDTDTQY
TRBV20-1	TRBJ1-4	SADPTGRHEKLF
TRBV7-9	TRBJ1-1	ASSSGSGLLEAF
TRBV5-1	TRBJ2-7	ASSKGLAGGLDNYEQY
TRBV6-1	TRBJ2-5	ASRWTSGGAGVETQY
TRBV29-1	TRBJ2-3	SVEGTASGSTDTQY
TRBV4-1	TRBJ2-1	ASSQVPGLAGVRYNEQF
TRBV10-3	TRBJ2-7	AISDAYEQY
TRBV11-1	TRBJ2-1	ASSSVGGTGLYNEQF
TRBV28	TRBJ1-2	ASSSGTGRYGYT
TRBV3-1	TRBJ1-2	ASSQIAFGYGYT
TRBV7-2	TRBJ2-1	ASSLGLAVSYNEQF
TRBV5-1	TRBJ2-1	ASSLKGPHNEQF
TRBV29-1	TRBJ2-3	SHTTVWDTDTQY
TRBV20-1	TRBJ1-4	SARDRAATYEKLF